This paragraph reports one TCR beta chain. Its target is unknown. The data were obtained in a study of T cell repertoires in cytomegalovirus infection. Study-wide context: The authors used CMV epitopes that were HLA-C-restricted (recently identified) and HLA-B-restricted (well studied).

Germline-derived CDR1 and CDR2 are MNHEY and SVGEGT. V was pared by 4 bases and J by 15 bases, with 19 bases between. The CDR3 length is 13 residues. Study-wide results and limits: Identification of carriers of CMV plus the relevant HLA was achieved through cumulative public TCR beta family frequency. The ex vivo response was dominated by HLA-C-restricted CMV-specific TCR beta clonotypes.

TCRdb recomputed calls from the reads with MiXCR, one row per CDR3 protein. This table has approximately 600,000 distinct CDR3 sequences, 40% appearing once. V gene TRBV6-2 or TRBV6-3 combines with J gene TRBJ2-1; the D is unclear. This specimen was cultured PBMCs, taken from culture after CMV antigen stimulation. This receptor was identified in a human donor in good health (CMV status not recorded). Some clones in this sample may be carry-over from other donors' samples. In DNA, the CDR3 is TGTGCCAGCAGTTTAGGCGACCTACCCAGCCTGTTCTTC. It encodes CASSLGDLPSLFF.